The 29 T cell receptor beta chains reported below all come from one sample, sequenced in a study of shared clonotypes between healthy human individuals. The repertoire was sequenced with immunoSEQ multiplex PCR; TCRdb's copy has only in-frame clones and lacks some. The sample lists 400,000 to 500,000 clones, roughly four fifths occurring once. The sequencing sample was made of PBMCs. The origin of the receptors is a woman aged 35 to 49 in good health. Some clones in this sample may be carry-over from other donors' samples.

J is TRBJ2-1 and V is TRBV27, with 7 nucleotides matching TRBD1. The CDR3 runs to 15 residues. J gave up 6 bases and V 4 bases, and 9 bases lay outside the gene matches. Germline lookup yields CDR1 MNHEY and CDR2 SMNVEV (reference sequence). CDR3 sequence: CASSWDRYQANEQFF. For the CDR3, the DNA is TGTGCCAGCAGTTGGGACAGATACCAAGCCAATGAGCAGTTCTTC.

This chain joins TRBV7-2 and TRBJ2-1; 10 nucleotides match TRBD1. CDR1 and CDR2 from the germline V gene are SGHTA and FQGNSA. This CDR3 is 16 amino acids long. Unmatched junction bases numbered 9, after V lost 5 bases and J lost 5 bases. DNA for the CDR3: TGTGCCAGCAGCCGGACAGGGGGGAATAATAACAATGAGCAGTTCTTC. This encodes CASSRTGGNNNNEQFF.

The V gene is TRBV5-8, the J gene TRBJ1-1; unclear D gene. With 3 bases removed from V and 5 bases from J, the gap between germline ends came to 2 bases. The germline V gene encodes CDR1 SGHTS and CDR2 YDEGEE. This CDR3 region has 10 residues. CDR3 protein: CASSSTEAFF. The CDR3 DNA sequence: TGTGCCAGCAGCTCTACTGAAGCTTTCTTT.

The CDR3, as DNA: TGTGCCATCATGGCGGGACAGAGCTCCTACGAGCAGTACTTC. It yields the protein CAIMAGQSSYEQYF. The rearrangement joins TRBV10-3 to TRBJ2-7; TRBD1 is a possible D gene (7 bases). Germline V gene data show CDR1 as ENHRY and CDR2 as SYGVKD. The CDR3 is 14 amino acids. V lost 7 bases and J lost 0, with 13 bases in between.

The chain recombines TRBV10-3 with TRBJ2-7; maybe TRBD1 (5 bases). Trimming removed 3 bases from V and 2 bases from J, with 8 bases in between. Germline assignment: CDR1 ENHRY and CDR2 SYGVKD. This CDR3 is built from 13 residues. As DNA, the CDR3 is TGTGCCATCAGTGAAAGACAGACCTACGAGCAGTACTTC. Encoded protein: CAISERQTYEQYF.

This sequence joins TRBV18 and TRBJ2-2; 9 bases match TRBD2. Germline lookup yields CDR1 KGHSH and CDR2 LQKENI. This CDR3 contains 16 residues. The trim removed 0 bases at V and 5 bases at J, leaving 4 bases unmatched. In DNA form, the CDR3 reads TGTGCCAGCTCACCACCGGCGGGAGGGCGTACCGGGGAGCTGTTTTTT. Translating it yields CASSPPAGGRTGELFF.

Points on this clone: Without the conserved terminal phenylalanine or tryptophan, this CDR3 likely stems from a read error. The rearrangement joins TRBV5-1 to TRBJ2-7, with TRBD1 matching 12 bases. The V gene end was trimmed by 5 bases and the J gene end by 6 bases; junction bases not matched to a gene: 9. Germline CDR1 and CDR2: SGHRS and YFSETQ. The length of the CDR3 is 15 residues. CDR3 region: CASSQQGQGAFEQYS. In DNA form, the CDR3 reads TGCGCCAGCAGTCAGCAGGGACAGGGGGCGTTCGAGCAGTACTCC.

The V call is TRBV2, the J call TRBJ1-4; D perhaps matches TRBD1 (6 bases). Per the germline V gene, CDR1 is SNHLY and CDR2 is FYNNEI. CDR3 length: 16 amino acids. Trimming removed 8 bases from V and 0 bases from J, with 16 bases in between. This chain's CDR3 is CASAQRQAATNEKLFF. CDR3 DNA sequence: TGTGCCAGCGCTCAACGACAGGCCGCAACTAATGAAAAACTGTTTTTT.

The rearrangement uses TRBV28 and TRBJ1-1; TRBD1 matches at 9 bases. Germline CDR1 reads MDHEN; CDR2 reads SYDVKM. The CDR3 covers 15 residues. With 7 bases clipped from V and 3 bases from J, the junction kept 9 bases outside the gene matches. The CDR3 DNA is TGTGCCAGCACTCCGGGGGACAGGGATTACACTGAAGCTTTCTTT. Translating it yields CASTPGDRDYTEAFF.

The table lists this clone with a few counts. V is TRBV28 and J is TRBJ2-1; 11 nucleotides align to TRBD1. Trimming at V came to 3 bases and at J to 15 bases, leaving 7 bases not matched to a gene. Germline CDR1 reads MDHEN; CDR2 reads SYDVKM. This CDR3 comprises 13 residues. CDR3 region: CASSFFGTGGWFF. The CDR3 DNA follows: TGTGCCAGCAGTTTCTTCGGGACAGGGGGTTGGTTCTTC.

The rearrangement links TRBV18 to TRBJ1-1; D may be TRBD1 (6 bases). Trimming took 4 bases from V and 6 from J, leaving 15 bases between them. CDR1 is KGHSH, CDR2 LQKENI, per germline. The CDR3 is 14 amino acids. The CDR3 loop reads CASSQNVEGAEAFF. CDR3 nucleotides: TGTGCCAGCTCACAAAACGTCGAGGGGGCTGAAGCTTTCTTT.

This clone was picked up one time. The chain carries TRBV18 and TRBJ2-1; D unresolved. Germline V lookup: CDR1 KGHSH, CDR2 LQKENI. V was shortened by 2 bases and J by 4 bases, with 15 bases between the two germline ends. This CDR3 has 16 residues. As DNA, the CDR3 is TGTGCCAGCTCACCAACGAGTTTGTGGATTTACAATGAGCAGTTCTTC. This sequence encodes CASSPTSLWIYNEQFF.

This clone appeared a single time. The V call is TRBV27, the J call TRBJ1-2, with a weak D call TRBD1 (5 bases). Germline CDR1 is MNHEY and CDR2 is SMNVEV (reference sequence). The V gene lost 0 bases and the J gene lost 5 bases, with 22 bases spanning the gap. This CDR3 comprises 18 residues. The CDR3 loop reads CASSLSPSSGQRGYGYTF. CDR3 coding DNA: TGTGCCAGCAGTTTATCCCCCTCGTCCGGGCAAAGGGGATATGGCTACACCTTC.

The table lists this clone with a few counts. The genes are TRBV11-3 and TRBJ2-3; D remains unclear. Trimming took off 4 bases at V and 6 bases at J, with 5 bases between the two ends. Looked up from germline, CDR1 is SGHNT and CDR2 is YENEEA. CDR3 length: 11 amino acids. Here the CDR3 reads CASSSGDTQYF. The DNA for the CDR3 is TGTGCCAGCAGCTCGGGCGATACGCAGTATTTT.

The chain couples TRBV7-3 to TRBJ2-5; D is undetermined. This CDR3 is 13 amino acids long. CDR1 is SGHTA and CDR2 is FQGTGA in the germline V gene. With 4 bases removed from V and 4 bases from J, the gap between germline ends came to 10 bases. The CDR3 loop is CASSSEVAETQYF. In DNA form, the CDR3 reads TGTGCCAGCAGCTCCGAGGTGGCAGAGACCCAGTACTTC. Variable domain in full (rest from reference TRBV7-3 and TRBJ2-5): GAGVSQTPSNKVTEKGKYVELRCDPISGHTALYWYRQSLGQGPEFLIYFQGTGAADDSGLPNDRFFAVRPEGSVSTLKIQRTERGDSAVYLCASSSEVAETQYFGPGTRLLVL.

The sample holds a few counts of this clone. The chain links TRBV6-4 to TRBJ2-3, with a possible D match to TRBD1 (5 bases). The germline V gene encodes CDR1 MRHNA and CDR2 SNTAGT. V was pared by 6 bases and J by 2 bases, with 9 bases between. The CDR3 loop spans 13 amino acids. CDR3 sequence (DNA): TGTGCCAGCAGCAGGGAACTCACAGATACGCAGTATTTT. Protein sequence: CASSRELTDTQYF.

V gene TRBV9 combines with J gene TRBJ2-7, with 8 bases fitting TRBD2. Germline values: CDR1 SGDLS, CDR2 YYNGEE. The CDR3 sequence is 15 residues long. Unmatched junction bases numbered 9, after V lost 0 bases and J lost 7 bases. The CDR3: CASSVEWTAGEEQYF. For the CDR3, the DNA is TGTGCCAGCAGCGTAGAGTGGACAGCGGGGGAGGAGCAGTACTTC.

V gene TRBV2 combines with J gene TRBJ2-5; 11 bases agree with TRBD2. The germline V gene has CDR1 SNHLY and CDR2 FYNNEI. V lost 7 bases, J lost 2 bases, and 6 bases stayed unmatched. The CDR3 is made up of 15 amino acids. CDR3 amino acids: CASMSLAGGQETQYF. DNA of the CDR3: TGTGCCAGCATGTCGCTAGCGGGAGGACAAGAGACCCAGTACTTC.

CDR3 region: CASRPQGYTEAFF. The CDR3 bases are TGTGCCAGCAGGCCACAGGGCTACACTGAAGCTTTCTTT. V usage is TRBV6-1 and J usage is TRBJ1-1; maybe TRBD1 (6 bases). Germline V gives CDR1 MNHNS, CDR2 SASEGT. V was shortened by 6 bases and J by 3 bases, with 11 bases between the two germline ends. The CDR3 contains 13 residues.

This chain uses TRBV7-9 with TRBJ1-1; 8 nucleotides match TRBD1. Per the germline V gene, CDR1 is SEHNR and CDR2 is FQNEAQ (reference sequence). The CDR3 extends over 16 amino acids. Trimming took 5 bases from V and 6 from J; bases not matched to a gene: 14. CDR3 DNA sequence: TGTGCCAGCAGCCCTGCCTCAGTGACAGGGGACGCTGAAGCTTTCTTT. Amino acids: CASSPASVTGDAEAFF.

This chain links TRBV5-8 with TRBJ2-1; 10 positions agree with TRBD2. Germline V lookup: CDR1 SGHTS, CDR2 YDEGEE. This CDR3 spans 15 amino acids. The ends lost 1 base at V and 7 bases at J; junction bases unmatched: 5. The CDR3 is CASSLSGRARNEQFF. The CDR3 nucleotides are TGTGCCAGCAGCTTGAGCGGGAGGGCAAGGAATGAGCAGTTCTTC.

This chain connects TRBV2 to TRBJ1-1, with D tentatively TRBD1 (6 bases). Between the trimmed V and J ends, which lost 6 bases and 0 bases, there was a span of 11 bases. Per the germline V gene, CDR1 is SNHLY and CDR2 is FYNNEI. The CDR3 has 14 residues. In DNA form, the CDR3 reads TGTGCCAGCAGCTGGACAGCTATGAACACTGAAGCTTTCTTT. This codes for CASSWTAMNTEAFF. Complete variable domain (other parts from reference TRBV2 and TRBJ1-1): EPEVTQTPSHQVTQMGQEVILRCVPISNHLYFYWYRQILGQKVEFLVSFYNNEISEKSEIFDDQFSVERPDGSNFTLKIRSTKLEDSAMYFCASSWTAMNTEAFFGQGTRLTVV.

As regards this clone: Distinct nucleotide sequences in the sample also encode this CDR3. In DNA form, the CDR3 reads TGTGCCAGCAGCTTGGTCGGGAGTGGTGAGACCCAGTACTTC. It yields the protein CASSLVGSGETQYF. The chain joins TRBV5-4 to TRBJ2-5; tentative D call: TRBD2 (6 bases). Germline CDR1 reads SGHNT; CDR2 reads YYREEE (reference sequence). The V end lost 0 bases, the J end lost 5 bases, and 11 bases lay between the germline ends. The CDR3 has 14 residues.

Notes on this clone: This CDR3 is also generated by other DNA sequences in the sample. V usage is TRBV9 and J usage is TRBJ2-2, with TRBD2 as a possible D gene (5 bases). This CDR3 region has 14 residues. From germline, CDR1 is SGDLS and CDR2 YYNGEE. Trimming removed 1 base from V and 1 base from J, with 5 bases in between. CDR3 coding DNA: TGTGCCAGCAGCGTAAGCGGGAACACCGGGGAGCTGTTTTTT. Translating gives CASSVSGNTGELFF.

This clone was seen only a few times. V is TRBV28 and J is TRBJ1-5; D is possibly TRBD1 (6 bases). CDR1 and CDR2 (germline): MDHEN, SYDVKM. V was clipped by 5 bases and J by 3 bases, with 17 bases between them. The CDR3 contains 16 residues. CDR3 protein: CASSPRTGASNQPQHF. Here the CDR3 DNA reads TGTGCCAGCAGTCCCCGGACGGGGGCCTCCAATCAGCCCCAGCATTTT.

The chain links TRBV5-1 to TRBJ2-5; no reliable D call. V dropped 0 bases and J dropped 5 bases, with 11 bases sitting between them. The CDR3 extends over 14 amino acids. Germline-derived CDR1 and CDR2 are SGHRS and YFSETQ. CDR3 sequence (DNA): TGCGCCAGCAGCTTGGAACAGATAGGGGAGACCCAGTACTTC. It translates to CASSLEQIGETQYF.

The chain employs TRBV18 and TRBJ1-1; D not certain. Trimming stripped 1 base from V and 13 bases from J, with 4 bases between. This CDR3 has 9 residues. CDR1 KGHSH and CDR2 LQKENI come from the germline V gene. The CDR3 DNA follows: TGTGCCAGCTCACCACATGGTTTCTTT. This translates into CASSPHGFF.

The chain recombines TRBV11-2 with TRBJ2-1; 11 bases map to TRBD2. This CDR3 comprises 16 residues. Germline CDR1 reads SGHAT; CDR2 reads FQNNGV. V shed 5 bases and J 4 bases; nucleotides not matched to a gene: 7. CDR3 amino acids: CASSRQIAGGYNEQFF. The CDR3 DNA sequence: TGTGCCAGCAGCCGCCAAATAGCGGGAGGGTACAATGAGCAGTTCTTC.

The chain is built from TRBV29-1 and TRBJ1-1; the D is unclear. V dropped 3 bases and J dropped 4 bases, with 9 bases sitting between them. Per the germline V gene, CDR1 is SQVTM and CDR2 is ANQGSEA. The CDR3 contains 12 residues. The chain's CDR3 is CSVDYGRTEAFF. CDR3 sequence (DNA): TGCAGCGTTGATTACGGTCGCACTGAAGCTTTCTTT.